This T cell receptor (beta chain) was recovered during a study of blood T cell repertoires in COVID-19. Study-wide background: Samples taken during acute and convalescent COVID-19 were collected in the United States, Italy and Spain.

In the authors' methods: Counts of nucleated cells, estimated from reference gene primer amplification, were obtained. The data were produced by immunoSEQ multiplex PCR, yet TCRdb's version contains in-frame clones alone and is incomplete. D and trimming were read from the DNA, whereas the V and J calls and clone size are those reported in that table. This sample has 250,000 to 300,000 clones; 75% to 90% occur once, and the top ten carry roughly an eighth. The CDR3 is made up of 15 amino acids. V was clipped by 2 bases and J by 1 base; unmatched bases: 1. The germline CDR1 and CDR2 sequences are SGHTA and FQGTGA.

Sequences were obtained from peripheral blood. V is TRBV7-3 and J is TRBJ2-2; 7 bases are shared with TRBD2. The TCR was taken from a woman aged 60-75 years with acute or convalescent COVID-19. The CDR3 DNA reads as TGTGCCAGCAGCTTAGCGGGGGTGAACACCGGGGAGCTGTTTTTT. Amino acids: CASSLAGVNTGELFF.